This TCR beta chain was observed in a study of blood T cells in healthy people across ages. The CDR3 loop spans 18 amino acids. CDR1 is SGHRS and CDR2 is YFSETQ in the germline V gene. The study, taken as a whole, reports: Unsorted PBMCs blocked a conclusive comparison of naive and antigen-experienced cells.

As regards this clonotype: Antigen specificity is unknown. One end of the junction does not line up with germline, which may come from a read error.

Through a sample-barcoded 5' primer and a J-beta primer mix, a second PCR was run for about 6 to 12 cycles. TCRdb used MiXCR to reprocess the 5' RACE reads, holding one entry per CDR3 protein. The repertoire includes over 1,500,000 distinct CDR3 sequences, about 39% of them detected once, and 23% sits in the top ten. This chain connects TRBV5-1 to TRBJ2-5; 14 bases agree with TRBD2. This TCR came from a human donor in good health. The material sequenced was blood. The CDR3 sequence is CTSSFRGLAGDTQETQYF. In DNA form, the CDR3 reads TGCACCAGCAGCTTCAGGGGACTAGCGGGGGATACCCAAGAGACCCAGTACTTC.